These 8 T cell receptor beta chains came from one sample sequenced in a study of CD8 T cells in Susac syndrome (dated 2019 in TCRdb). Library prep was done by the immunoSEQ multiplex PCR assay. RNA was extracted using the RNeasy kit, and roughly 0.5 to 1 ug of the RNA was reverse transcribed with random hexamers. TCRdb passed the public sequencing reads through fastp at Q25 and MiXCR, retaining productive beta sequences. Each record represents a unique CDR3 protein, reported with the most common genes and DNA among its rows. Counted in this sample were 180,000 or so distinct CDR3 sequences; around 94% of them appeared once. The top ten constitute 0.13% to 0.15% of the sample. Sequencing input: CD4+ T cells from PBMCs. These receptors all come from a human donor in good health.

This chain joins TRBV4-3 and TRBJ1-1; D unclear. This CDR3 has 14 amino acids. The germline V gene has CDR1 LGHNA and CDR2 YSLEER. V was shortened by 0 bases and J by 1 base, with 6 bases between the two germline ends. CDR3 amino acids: CASSQDWENTEAFF. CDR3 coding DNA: TGCGCCAGCAGCCAAGATTGGGAGAACACTGAAGCTTTCTTT.

CDR3 nucleotide sequence: TGTGCCACCAGTGATTTCACCGGGGAGCTGTTTTTT. Protein product: CATSDFTGELFF. The V call is TRBV24-1, the J call TRBJ2-2; D gene ambiguous. CDR3 length: 12 residues. The germline V gene has CDR1 KGHDR and CDR2 SFDVKD. With 1 base removed from V and 4 bases from J, the gap between germline ends came to 0 bases.

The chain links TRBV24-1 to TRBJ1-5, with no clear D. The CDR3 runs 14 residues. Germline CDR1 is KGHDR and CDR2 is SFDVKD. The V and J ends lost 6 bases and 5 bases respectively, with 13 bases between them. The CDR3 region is CATSLGGDHQPQHF. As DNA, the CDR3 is TGTGCCACCAGTTTGGGCGGAGACCATCAGCCCCAGCATTTT.

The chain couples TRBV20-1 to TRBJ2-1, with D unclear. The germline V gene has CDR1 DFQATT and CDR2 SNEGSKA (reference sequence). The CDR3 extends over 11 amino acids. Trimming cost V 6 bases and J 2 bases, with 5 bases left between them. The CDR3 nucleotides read TGCAGTGCGGTCCCCTACAATGAGCAGTTCTTC. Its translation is CSAVPYNEQFF.

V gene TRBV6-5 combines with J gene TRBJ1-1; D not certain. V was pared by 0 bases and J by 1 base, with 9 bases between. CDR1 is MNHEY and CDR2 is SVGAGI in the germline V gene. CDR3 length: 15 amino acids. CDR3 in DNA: TGTGCCAGCAGTTACTCGAGTAAGGGGAACACTGAAGCTTTCTTT. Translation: CASSYSSKGNTEAFF.

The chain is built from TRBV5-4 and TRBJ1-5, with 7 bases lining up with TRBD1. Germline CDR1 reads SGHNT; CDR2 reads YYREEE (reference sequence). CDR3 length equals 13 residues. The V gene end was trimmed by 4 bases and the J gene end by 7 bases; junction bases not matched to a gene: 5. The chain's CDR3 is CASSQGVDQPQHF. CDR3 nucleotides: TGTGCCAGCAGCCAGGGGGTCGACCAGCCCCAGCATTTT.

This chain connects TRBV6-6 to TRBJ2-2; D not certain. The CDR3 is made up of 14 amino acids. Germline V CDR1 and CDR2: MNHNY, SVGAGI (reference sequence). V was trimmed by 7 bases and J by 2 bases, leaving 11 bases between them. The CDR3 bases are TGTGCCAGCAAACGGACCAGTAACACCGGGGAGCTGTTTTTT. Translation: CASKRTSNTGELFF.

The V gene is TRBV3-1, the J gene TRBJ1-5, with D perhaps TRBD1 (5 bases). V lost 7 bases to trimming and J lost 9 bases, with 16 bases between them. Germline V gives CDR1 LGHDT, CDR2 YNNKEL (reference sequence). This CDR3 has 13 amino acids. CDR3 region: CASTQGAQGPQHF. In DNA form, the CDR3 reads TGTGCCAGCACTCAGGGCGCCCAGGGGCCCCAGCATTTT.